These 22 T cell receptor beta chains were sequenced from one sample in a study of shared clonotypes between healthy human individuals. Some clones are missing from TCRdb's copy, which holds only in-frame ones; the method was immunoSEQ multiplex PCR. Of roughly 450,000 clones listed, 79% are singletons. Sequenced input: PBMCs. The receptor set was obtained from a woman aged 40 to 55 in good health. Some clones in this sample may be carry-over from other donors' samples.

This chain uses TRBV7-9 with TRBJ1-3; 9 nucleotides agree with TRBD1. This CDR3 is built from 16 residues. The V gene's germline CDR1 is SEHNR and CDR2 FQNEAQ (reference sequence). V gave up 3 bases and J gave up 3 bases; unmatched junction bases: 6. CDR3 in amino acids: CASSFLMGQGGNTIYF. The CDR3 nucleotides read TGTGCCAGCAGCTTTCTCATGGGACAGGGTGGAAACACCATATATTTT.

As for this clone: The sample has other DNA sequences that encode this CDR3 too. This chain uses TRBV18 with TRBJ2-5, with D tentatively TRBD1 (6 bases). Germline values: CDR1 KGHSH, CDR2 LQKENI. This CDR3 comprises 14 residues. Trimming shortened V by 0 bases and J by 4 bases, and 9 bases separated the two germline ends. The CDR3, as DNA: TGTGCCAGCTCACCACCGGGGGCGCGAGAGACCCAGTACTTC. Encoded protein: CASSPPGARETQYF. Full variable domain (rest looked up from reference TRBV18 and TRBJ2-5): NAGVMQNPRHLVRRRGQEARLRCSPMKGHSHVYWYRQLPEEGLKFMVYLQKENIIDESGMPKERFSAEFPKEGPSILRIQQVVRGDSAAYFCASSPPGARETQYFGPGTRLLVL.

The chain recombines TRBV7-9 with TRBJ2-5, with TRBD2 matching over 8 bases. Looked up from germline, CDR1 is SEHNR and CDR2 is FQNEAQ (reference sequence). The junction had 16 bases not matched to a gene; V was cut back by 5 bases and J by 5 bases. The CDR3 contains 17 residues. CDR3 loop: CASSPGYSGAGAETQYF. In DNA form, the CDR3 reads TGTGCCAGCAGCCCGGGATATAGCGGGGCCGGGGCCGAGACCCAGTACTTC.

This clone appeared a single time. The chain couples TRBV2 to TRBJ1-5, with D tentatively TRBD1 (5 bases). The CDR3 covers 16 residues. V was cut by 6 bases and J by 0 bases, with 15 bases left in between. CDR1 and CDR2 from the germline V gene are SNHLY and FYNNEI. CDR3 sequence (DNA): TGTGCCAGCAGCCGCGGGGGGGGATATAGCAATCAGCCCCAGCATTTT. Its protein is CASSRGGGYSNQPQHF. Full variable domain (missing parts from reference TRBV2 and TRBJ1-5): EPEVTQTPSHQVTQMGQEVILRCVPISNHLYFYWYRQILGQKVEFLVSFYNNEISEKSEIFDDQFSVERPDGSNFTLKIRSTKLEDSAMYFCASSRGGGYSNQPQHFGDGTRLSIL.

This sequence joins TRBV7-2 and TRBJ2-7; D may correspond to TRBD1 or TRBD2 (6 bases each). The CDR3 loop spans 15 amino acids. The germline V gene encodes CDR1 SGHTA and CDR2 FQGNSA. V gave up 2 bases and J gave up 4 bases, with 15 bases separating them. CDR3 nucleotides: TGTGCCAGCAGCTTATGGGGGGCTGGAGTGTACGAGCAGTACTTC. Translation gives CASSLWGAGVYEQYF.

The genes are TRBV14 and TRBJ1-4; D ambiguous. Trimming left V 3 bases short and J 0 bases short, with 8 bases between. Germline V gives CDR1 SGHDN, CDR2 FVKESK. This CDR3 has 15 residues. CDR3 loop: CASSQDLATNEKLFF. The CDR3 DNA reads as TGTGCCAGCAGCCAGGATCTTGCAACTAATGAAAAACTGTTTTTT.

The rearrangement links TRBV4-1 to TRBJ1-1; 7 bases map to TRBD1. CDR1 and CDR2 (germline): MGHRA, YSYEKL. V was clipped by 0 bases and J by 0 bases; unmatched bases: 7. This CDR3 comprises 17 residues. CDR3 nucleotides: TGCGCCAGCAGCCAAGAAAGGGGGCACGCCATGAACACTGAAGCTTTCTTT. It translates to CASSQERGHAMNTEAFF.

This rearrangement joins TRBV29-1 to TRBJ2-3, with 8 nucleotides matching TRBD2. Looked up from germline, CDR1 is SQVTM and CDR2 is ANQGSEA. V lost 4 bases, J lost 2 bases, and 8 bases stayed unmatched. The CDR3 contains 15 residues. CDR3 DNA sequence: TGCAGCGTTGCCCCCACTAGCGGCTACACAGATACGCAGTATTTT. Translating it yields CSVAPTSGYTDTQYF.

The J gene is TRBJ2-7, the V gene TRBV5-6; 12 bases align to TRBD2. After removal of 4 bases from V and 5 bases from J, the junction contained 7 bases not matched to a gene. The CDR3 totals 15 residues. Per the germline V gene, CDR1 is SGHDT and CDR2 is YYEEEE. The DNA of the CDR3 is TGTGCCAGCAGCGTGGGACTAGCGGGCGATGACGAGCAGTACTTC. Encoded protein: CASSVGLAGDDEQYF.

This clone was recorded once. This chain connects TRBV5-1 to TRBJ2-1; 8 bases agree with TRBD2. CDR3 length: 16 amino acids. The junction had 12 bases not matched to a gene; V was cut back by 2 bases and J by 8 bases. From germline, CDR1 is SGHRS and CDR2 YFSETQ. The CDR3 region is CASSFLGLAPGDEQFF. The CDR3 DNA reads TGCGCCAGCAGCTTTTTAGGACTAGCACCAGGCGATGAGCAGTTCTTC.

For the CDR3, the DNA is TGTGCCAGTAGTACCCCGACAGGGGCGGGCAGGGAGCCCCAGCATTTT. Translated, it gives CASSTPTGAGREPQHF. The gene calls are TRBV19 and TRBJ1-5; 8 bases are shared with TRBD1. J gave up 8 bases and V 4 bases, and 13 bases lay outside the gene matches. CDR1 is LNHDA and CDR2 is SQIVND in the germline V gene (reference sequence). CDR3 size: 16 residues.

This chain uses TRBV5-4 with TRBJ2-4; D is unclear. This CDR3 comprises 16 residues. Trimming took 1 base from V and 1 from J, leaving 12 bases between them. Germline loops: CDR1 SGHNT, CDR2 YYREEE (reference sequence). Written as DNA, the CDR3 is TGTGCCAGCAGCTTGATGGACGGTGGTGCCAAAAACATTCAGTACTTC. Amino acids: CASSLMDGGAKNIQYF.

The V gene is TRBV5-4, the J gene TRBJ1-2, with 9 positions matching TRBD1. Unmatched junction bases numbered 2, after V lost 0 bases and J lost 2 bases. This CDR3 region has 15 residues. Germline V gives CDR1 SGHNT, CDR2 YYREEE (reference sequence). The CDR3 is CASSLEGQGNYGYTF. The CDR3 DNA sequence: TGTGCCAGCAGCTTGGAGGGACAGGGAAACTATGGCTACACCTTC.

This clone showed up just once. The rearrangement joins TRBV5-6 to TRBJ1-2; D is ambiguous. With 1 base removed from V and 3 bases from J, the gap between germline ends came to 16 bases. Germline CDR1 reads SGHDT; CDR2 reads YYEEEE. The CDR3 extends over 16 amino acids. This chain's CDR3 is CASSLRLMWDDYGYTF. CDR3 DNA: TGTGCCAGCAGCTTGAGGTTGATGTGGGATGACTATGGCTACACCTTC.

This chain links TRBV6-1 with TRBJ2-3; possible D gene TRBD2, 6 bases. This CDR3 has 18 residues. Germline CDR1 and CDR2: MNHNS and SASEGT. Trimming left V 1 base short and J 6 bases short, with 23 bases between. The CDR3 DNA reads TGTGCCAGCAGTGAAGAACAAGCGGCGGGACCGGCGCGCGATACGCAGTATTTT. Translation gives CASSEEQAAGPARDTQYF.

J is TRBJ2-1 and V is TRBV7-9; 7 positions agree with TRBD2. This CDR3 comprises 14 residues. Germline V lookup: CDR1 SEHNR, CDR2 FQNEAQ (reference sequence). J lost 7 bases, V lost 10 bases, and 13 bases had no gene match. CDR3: CATDSGREGNEQFF. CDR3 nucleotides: TGTGCCACCGATAGCGGGCGGGAAGGTAATGAGCAGTTCTTC.

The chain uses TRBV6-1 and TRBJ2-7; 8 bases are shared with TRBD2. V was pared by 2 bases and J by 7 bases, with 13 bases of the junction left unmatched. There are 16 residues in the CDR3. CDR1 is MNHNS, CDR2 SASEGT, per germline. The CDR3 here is CASSESGTSGSWEQYF. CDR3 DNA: TGTGCCAGCAGTGAATCCGGAACTAGCGGATCGTGGGAGCAGTACTTC.

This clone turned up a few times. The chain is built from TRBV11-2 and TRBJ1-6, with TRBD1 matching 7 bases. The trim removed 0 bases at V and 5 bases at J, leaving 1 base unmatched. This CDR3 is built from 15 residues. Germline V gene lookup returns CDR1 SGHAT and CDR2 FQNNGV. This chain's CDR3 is CASSLDGQDNSPLHF. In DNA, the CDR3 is TGTGCCAGCAGCTTAGACGGACAGGATAATTCACCCCTCCACTTT. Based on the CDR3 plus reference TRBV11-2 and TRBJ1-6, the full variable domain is EAGVAQSPRYKIIEKRQSVAFWCNPISGHATLYWYQQILGQGPKLLIQFQNNGVVDDSQLPKDRFSAERLKGVDSTLKIQPAKLEDSAVYLCASSLDGQDNSPLHFGNGTRLTVT.

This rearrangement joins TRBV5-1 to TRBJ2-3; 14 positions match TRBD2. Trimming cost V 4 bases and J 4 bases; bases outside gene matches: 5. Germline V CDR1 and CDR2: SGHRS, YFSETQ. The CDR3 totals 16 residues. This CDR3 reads CASSLGTSGSADTQYF. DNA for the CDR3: TGCGCCAGCAGCCTGGGGACTAGCGGGAGTGCAGATACGCAGTATTTT.

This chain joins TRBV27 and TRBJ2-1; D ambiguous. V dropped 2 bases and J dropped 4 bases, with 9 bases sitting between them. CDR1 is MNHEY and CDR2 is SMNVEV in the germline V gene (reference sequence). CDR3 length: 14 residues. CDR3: CASSLRAGYNEQFF. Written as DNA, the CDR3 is TGTGCCAGCAGTTTAAGGGCAGGATACAATGAGCAGTTCTTC.

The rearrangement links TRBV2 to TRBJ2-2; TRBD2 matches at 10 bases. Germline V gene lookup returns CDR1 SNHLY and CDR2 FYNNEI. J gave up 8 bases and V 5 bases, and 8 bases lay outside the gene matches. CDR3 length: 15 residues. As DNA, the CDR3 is TGTGCCAGCAGTCAGCTAGCGGGAGTAAAAGGGGAGCTGTTTTTT. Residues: CASSQLAGVKGELFF.

This CDR3 reads CATSTGTGGSNEKLFF. Written as DNA, the CDR3 is TGTGCCACCAGCACCGGGACAGGGGGCTCTAATGAAAAACTGTTTTTT. The chain combines TRBV15 with TRBJ1-4, with TRBD1 matching over 12 bases. The CDR3 length is 16 residues. Germline loops: CDR1 LNHNV, CDR2 YYDKDF (reference sequence). V lost 4 bases and J lost 3; bases outside the gene matches: 3.